This T cell receptor beta chain stems from a study of cytomegalovirus exposure and HLA in healthy donors. Looking at the study overall: The 90 to 150 validation repertoires were produced on the same platform as the 550 to 750 repertoires of the first cohort. This was reported in a later analysis. Study-level findings and limits: Under in vitro conditions, a few CMV-associated chains were confirmed as specific for CMV antigens. A subsequent analysis found that TCR clusters from the first cohort also tended to co-occur in the roughly 120 validation repertoires, with around 94% of cluster scores above 0.

Assay: immunoSEQ multiplex PCR; the TCRdb copy retains only in-frame clones and omits some. The sample comprises some 120,000 clones, over 85% of which are singletons, and 1.5% to 2% rests with the top ten. For this clone: Antigen: not known.

CDR1 is LGHNA and CDR2 is YSLEER in the germline V gene. V trimming: 4 bases; J trimming: 2 bases; junction bases outside the gene matches: 8. The CDR3 is made up of 16 amino acids. The sample taken for sequencing was PBMCs. The rearrangement joins TRBV4-3 to TRBJ2-1, with 7 positions matching TRBD2. This clonotype was obtained from a woman aged 18 to 35 in good health and CMV-seronegative. The CDR3 DNA follows: TGCGCCAGCAGCCCAGAGAGCGGGACCACCTACAATGAGCAGTTCTTC. Translated: CASSPESGTTYNEQFF.